The following is a T cell receptor (beta chain) sequence with its context. The sample belongs to a study of cytotoxic CD8 clonotypes in ibrutinib-treated CLL. The repertoire was sequenced with immunoSEQ multiplex PCR; TCRdb's copy has only in-frame clones and lacks some. The data contain about 200,000 clones, more than 65% of them singletons. The V segment lost 4 bases and the J segment 4 bases; nucleotides outside the gene matches: 7. CDR3 size: 14 residues. Germline V lookup: CDR1 SGHRS, CDR2 YFSETQ. This specimen was PBMCs, taken after 12 months of ibrutinib treatment. The sequence came from a human donor with chronic lymphocytic leukemia. The chain carries TRBV5-1 and TRBJ1-1; the match to TRBD1 covers 7 bases. CDR3 bases: TGCGCCAGCAGCCCAGGACAGGAGGTCACTGAAGCTTTCTTT. This sequence encodes CASSPGQEVTEAFF.